One sample yielded the 5 T cell receptor beta chains listed below, sequenced in a study of blood T cell repertoires in COVID-19. Sequencing was performed with immunoSEQ multiplex PCR; in TCRdb, only in-frame clones are kept and a portion is missing. The sample has more than 150,000 clones; about 85% are singletons. The specimen was peripheral blood. Receptors originate from a woman aged 80 or over with acute or convalescent COVID-19.

The chain combines TRBV7-9 with TRBJ2-1; tentative D call: TRBD2 (5 bases). Germline V lookup: CDR1 SEHNR, CDR2 FQNEAQ (reference sequence). The CDR3 is made up of 18 amino acids. V was cut by 3 bases and J by 4 bases, with 22 bases left in between. CDR3 protein: CASSFSGNVPGGYNEQFF. In DNA form, the CDR3 reads TGTGCCAGCAGCTTTTCCGGGAACGTGCCGGGCGGATACAATGAGCAGTTCTTC. The full variable domain, rest sourced from reference TRBV7-9 and TRBJ2-1, is DTGVSQNPRHKITKRGQNVTFRCDPISEHNRLYWYRQTLGQGPEFLTYFQNEAQLEKSRLLSDRFSAERPKGSFSTLEIQRTEQGDSAMYLCASSFSGNVPGGYNEQFFGPGTRLTVL.

This clone was counted many times. The chain couples TRBV30 to TRBJ2-7; TRBD1 matches 7 bases. The CDR3 runs to 14 residues. Losses at the gene ends were 5 bases for V and 6 bases for J; bases not matched to a gene: 13. Germline V gives CDR1 GTSNPN, CDR2 SVGIG (reference sequence). The DNA for the CDR3 is TGTGCCTGGGGTACGGGACAGTGGGGGTCCGAGCAGTACTTC. This sequence encodes CAWGTGQWGSEQYF.

The V and J genes are TRBV5-6 and TRBJ1-1; D is unclear. The V end was cut by 10 bases, the J end by 2 bases, with 12 bases between. The CDR3 is made up of 12 amino acids. Per germline, CDR1 SGHDT and CDR2 YYEEEE. CDR3 in DNA: TGTGCCTCCCGGACTGTCAACACTGAAGCTTTCTTT. It translates to CASRTVNTEAFF.

This chain uses TRBV3-1 (or the pseudogene TRBV3-2) with TRBJ2-1; TRBD2 agrees at 8 bases. V lost 2 bases, J lost 8 bases, and 2 bases stayed unmatched. CDR3 size: 13 residues. The V gene's germline CDR1 is LGHDT and CDR2 YNNKEL (reference sequence). CDR3 sequence: CASSQLAGHEQFF. The CDR3 DNA sequence: TGTGCCAGCAGCCAATTAGCGGGGCATGAGCAGTTCTTC.

This clone was seen just once. CDR3 coding DNA: TGTGCCAGTATTTCGACAGGGGTAGACACTGAAGCTTTCTTT. Translation: CASISTGVDTEAFF. This chain connects TRBV19 to TRBJ1-1; 8 bases fit TRBD1. Germline CDR1 is LNHDA and CDR2 is SQIVND (reference sequence). The CDR3 runs 14 residues. After removal of 7 bases from V and 3 bases from J, the junction contained 7 bases not matched to a gene.